This T cell receptor (beta chain) is drawn from a study of Ad26.COV2.S vaccination and SARS-CoV-2 variants. Turning to the study itself: Enrollment placed the donor in the COV1001 Ad26.COV2.S trial arm.

The data were produced by immunoSEQ multiplex PCR, yet TCRdb's version contains in-frame clones alone and is incomplete. In the table there are about 350,000 clones, around 89% of which are singletons. Specified treatment: roughly 18 received Ad26.COV2.S at low or high dose, single or two shots; several received placebo; per-sample allocation not given. Samples were taken on day 63 after the first vaccine or placebo injection. CDR1 SEHNR and CDR2 FQNEAQ come from the germline V gene (reference sequence). The length of the CDR3 is 15 residues. V shed 3 bases and J shed 3 bases, with 13 bases lying between them.

Specimen: peripheral blood, collected in a trial of Ad26.COV2.S vaccine versus placebo. This TCR came from a person aged 18-60 years who received the Ad26.COV2.S COVID-19 vaccine or a placebo. This chain links TRBV7-9 with TRBJ2-3, with D perhaps TRBD2 (6 bases). The DNA of the CDR3 is TGTGCCAGCAGCTTTGCGGGGACGTCTACAGATACGCAGTATTTT. Amino acid sequence: CASSFAGTSTDTQYF.